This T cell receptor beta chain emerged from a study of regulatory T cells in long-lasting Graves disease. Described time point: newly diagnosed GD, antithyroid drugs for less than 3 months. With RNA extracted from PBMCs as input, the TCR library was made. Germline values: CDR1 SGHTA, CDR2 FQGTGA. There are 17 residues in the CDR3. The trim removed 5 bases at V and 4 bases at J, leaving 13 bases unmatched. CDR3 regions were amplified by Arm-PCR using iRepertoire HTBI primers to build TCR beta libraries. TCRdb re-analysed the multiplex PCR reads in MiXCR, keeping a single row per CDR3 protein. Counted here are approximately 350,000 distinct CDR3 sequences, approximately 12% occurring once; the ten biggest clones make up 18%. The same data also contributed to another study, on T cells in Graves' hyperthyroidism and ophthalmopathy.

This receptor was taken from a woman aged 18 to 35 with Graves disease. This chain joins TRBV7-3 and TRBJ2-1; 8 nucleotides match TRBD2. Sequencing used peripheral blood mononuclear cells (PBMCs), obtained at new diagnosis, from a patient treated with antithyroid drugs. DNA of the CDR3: TGTGCCAGCAGCCCAAGACCGGGACTAGGCGGTTACAATGAGCAGTTCTTC. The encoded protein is CASSPRPGLGGYNEQFF. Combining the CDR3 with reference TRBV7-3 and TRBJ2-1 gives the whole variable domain GAGVSQTPSNKVTEKGKYVELRCDPISGHTALYWYRQSLGQGPEFLIYFQGTGAADDSGLPNDRFFAVRPEGSVSTLKIQRTERGDSAVYLCASSPRPGLGGYNEQFFGPGTRLTVL.